These 10 T cell receptor beta chains share one sample of origin, sequenced in a study of HIV-infected patients and healthy controls. TCRdb analysed the 5' RACE reads with MiXCR anew, one entry per CDR3 protein. The repertoire holds about 64,000 distinct CDR3 sequences, with roughly 19% as singletons. The specimen sequenced was CD4+ T cells from blood. All receptors come from a human donor in good health.

This clonotype was seen ten or more times. The V gene is TRBV29-1, the J gene TRBJ1-1; D is unclear. The CDR3 loop spans 12 amino acids. Trimming stripped 1 base from V and 4 bases from J, with 7 bases between. Germline V gene lookup returns CDR1 SQVTM and CDR2 ANQGSEA. The CDR3 loop reads CSVEVGRTEAFF. The CDR3 DNA reads TGCAGCGTTGAAGTCGGGCGCACTGAAGCTTTCTTT.

There are a few counts of this clonotype. The chain carries TRBV9 and TRBJ1-1, with 7 bases fitting TRBD1. The J segment lost 0 bases and the V segment lost 4 bases, leaving 3 bases of the junction unmatched. Germline assignment: CDR1 SGDLS and CDR2 YYNGEE. This CDR3 region has 14 residues. CDR3 amino acids: CASSPQGMNTEAFF. The DNA of the CDR3 is TGTGCCAGCAGCCCACAGGGGATGAACACTGAAGCTTTCTTT.

V and J are TRBV29-1 and TRBJ2-7, with 8 bases matching TRBD2. The CDR3 is made up of 13 amino acids. Trimming took 5 bases from V and 2 from J; bases not matched to a gene: 5. Germline V gene data show CDR1 as SQVTM and CDR2 as ANQGSEA. As DNA, the CDR3 is TGCAGCGTTCAGGGTAGCGGGGCCTACGAGCAGTACTTC. Its protein is CSVQGSGAYEQYF.

The rearrangement uses TRBV6-6 and TRBJ1-1, with 7 nucleotides matching TRBD1. Per the germline V gene, CDR1 is MNHNY and CDR2 is SVGAGI (reference sequence). V lost 8 bases to trimming and J lost 3 bases; unmatched junction nucleotides: 6. The length of the CDR3 is 13 residues. The chain's CDR3 is CASLTGTYTEAFF. The CDR3 region has the DNA TGTGCCAGCTTGACAGGGACCTACACTGAAGCTTTCTTT.

Many counts were recorded for this clonotype. The chain couples TRBV5-1 to TRBJ2-2; the match to TRBD1 covers 8 bases. CDR3 length: 15 residues. J gave up 1 base and V 5 bases, and 4 bases lay outside the gene matches. From germline, CDR1 is SGHRS and CDR2 YFSETQ. As DNA, the CDR3 is TGCGCCAGCAGTCCCGGGACAGGGAACACCGGGGAGCTGTTTTTT. Translating gives CASSPGTGNTGELFF. Using reference TRBV5-1 and TRBJ2-2 for the parts outside the CDR3, the full variable domain is KAGVTQTPRYLIKTRGQQVTLSCSPISGHRSVSWYQQTPGQGLQFLFEYFSETQRNKGNFPGRFSGRQFSNSRSEMNVSTLELGDSALYLCASSPGTGNTGELFFGEGSRLTVL.

The rearrangement joins TRBV7-2 to TRBJ2-5; D is ambiguous. CDR3 length equals 13 residues. Trimming shortened V by 3 bases and J by 5 bases, and 10 bases separated the two germline ends. Germline CDR1 and CDR2: SGHTA and FQGNSA. CDR3 amino acids: CASSFAATETQYF. The CDR3 DNA reads TGTGCCAGCAGCTTTGCCGCCACGGAGACCCAGTACTTC.

This clonotype was counted at least ten times. The chain links TRBV11-2 to TRBJ2-7, with D uncertain. The CDR3 sequence is 14 residues long. Trimming removed 5 bases at V and 0 bases at J, with 11 bases between. Germline V CDR1 and CDR2: SGHAT, FQNNGV. The CDR3 reads CASSRTESSYEQYF. The CDR3 coding sequence is TGTGCCAGCAGCCGGACGGAAAGCTCCTACGAGCAGTACTTC.

This clonotype was recorded many times. The chain carries TRBV3-1 and TRBJ1-2, with TRBD1 identical over 7 bases. V was clipped by 5 bases and J by 2 bases; unmatched bases: 2. The CDR3 is 13 amino acids. In germline, CDR1 is LGHDT, CDR2 YNNKEL (reference sequence). CDR3: CASSKQGNYGYTF. The CDR3, as DNA: TGTGCCAGCAGCAAACAGGGGAACTATGGCTACACCTTC. Supplemented by reference TRBV3-1 and TRBJ1-2, the full variable domain reads DTAVSQTPKYLVTQMGNDKSIKCEQNLGHDTMYWYKQDSKKFLKIMFSYNNKELIINETVPNRFSPKSPDKAHLNLHINSLELGDSAVYFCASSKQGNYGYTFGSGTRLTVV.

This clonotype was found a few times. J is TRBJ1-1 and V is TRBV29-1; D perhaps matches TRBD1 (6 bases). The CDR3 runs to 15 residues. CDR1 and CDR2 from the germline V gene are SQVTM and ANQGSEA. Between the trimmed V and J ends, which lost 4 bases and 0 bases, there was a span of 15 bases. CDR3 loop: CSVVGGLRVNTEAFF. CDR3 coding DNA: TGCAGCGTTGTTGGGGGGCTTCGCGTGAACACTGAAGCTTTCTTT.

In its sample, this clonotype was seen a few times. The chain carries TRBV5-1 and TRBJ2-7, with D unresolved. The germline V gene encodes CDR1 SGHRS and CDR2 YFSETQ. The V gene lost 4 bases and the J gene lost 6 bases, with 8 bases spanning the gap. The CDR3 length is 11 residues. CDR3 in amino acids: CASSTPGEQYF. The DNA of the CDR3 is TGCGCCAGCAGCACGCCGGGCGAGCAGTACTTC.